Reported below is one T cell receptor beta chain. Its antigen is not known. Time point defined: patch test 1, 2 weeks after DPC sensitization. Treatment denoted: therapeutic diphenylcyclopropenone sensitization with weekly scalp DPC. The study drew its donors from alopecia patients who were 18 to 70 years old and suitable for DPC. TCRdb reprocessed the RACE reads with MiXCR, giving one entry per CDR3 protein. The table includes 180,000 or so distinct CDR3 sequences, about 15% detected once. The CDR3 extends over 13 amino acids. Trimming removed 6 bases from V and 9 bases from J; junction bases left unmatched: 4. This entry is derived from a study of human T cells and chemical hapten exposure. On the study more broadly: Investigators sensitized around 2 cm by around 2 cm of upper inner arm skin with 2% DPC.

Study-wide findings and caveats: With alopecia, donors may have immune responses unlike healthy people's.

The sequencing used whole blood, collected in connection with sensitization to the hapten diphenylcyclopropenone (DPC). The TCR originated in a woman in her thirties with alopecia areata. Some clones in this sample may be carry-over from other donors' samples. The V and J genes are TRBV12-3 or TRBV12-4 and TRBJ1-6, with 8 bases fitting TRBD1. The CDR3 bases are TGTGCCAGCAGACTGGACAGGGCTTCACCCCTCCACTTT. This codes for CASRLDRASPLHF.